The clone carrying this T cell receptor (beta chain) was detected only a few times. The data derive from a study of T-cell reconstitution after alpha-beta-depleted transplantation in children. For TCRbeta, the library was prepared with unique molecular identifiers. TCRdb used MiXCR to reprocess the PCR reads, holding one entry per CDR3 protein. The sample lists approximately 510,000 distinct CDR3 sequences; around 16% were seen once. The specimen was PBMCs from the stem cell graft donor, collected from the stem cell graft. The sequence was collected from a human donor who donated a stem cell graft to a child with acute lymphoblastic leukemia.

The CDR3 DNA reads as TGTGCCAGCACCTCTAGCAATCAGCCCCAGCATTTT. Its protein product is CASTSSNQPQHF. The chain is built from TRBV6-6 and TRBJ1-5; D unresolved. The CDR3 is 12 amino acids. The germline V gene has CDR1 MNHNY and CDR2 SVGAGI (reference sequence). V was pared by 7 bases and J by 0 bases, with 4 bases between.